The clone carrying this TCR beta chain was recorded many times. Its antigen is currently unknown. Time point in this sample: patch test 1, 2 weeks after DPC sensitization. Stated treatment: therapeutic diphenylcyclopropenone sensitization with weekly scalp DPC. It was from unfractionated whole blood that total RNA was extracted. This record comes from a study of human T cells and chemical hapten exposure. Study at large: In the sensitization step, 2% DPC was placed on about 2 cm by about 2 cm of upper inner arm skin.

Study conclusions and caveats: TCRs above 1 in 1000 frequency did not change with DPC sensitization.

Per the study methods: Samples held a median of 95,638 TCRs, range about 20,000–700,000. TCRdb ran MiXCR on the RACE reads and lists one entry per CDR3 protein. TCRdb's processing, not the authors' own work, is the source of the V and J calls. The sample includes over 65,000 distinct CDR3 sequences, around a tenth of them seen just once. The TCR was taken from a woman aged 50 to 65 with alopecia areata. Some clones in this sample may be carry-over from other donors' samples. Specimen: whole blood, collected in connection with sensitization to the hapten diphenylcyclopropenone (DPC).

CDR3 sequence: CASSELGLWYYGYTF. The DNA for the CDR3 is TGTGCCAGCAGTGAGCTTGGCCTCTGGTACTATGGCTACACCTTC. The chain employs TRBV2 and TRBJ1-2; no reliable D call. V was shortened by 3 bases and J by 3 bases, with 14 bases between the two germline ends. Looked up from germline, CDR1 is SNHLY and CDR2 is FYNNEI. This CDR3 is built from 15 residues.